This T cell receptor (beta chain) was sequenced during a study of blood T cell repertoires in COVID-19. The CDR3 has 16 amino acids. Unmatched junction bases numbered 16, after V lost 7 bases and J lost 7 bases. Germline CDR1 SEHNR, CDR2 FQNEAQ (reference sequence). Sequenced by immunoSEQ multiplex PCR; TCRdb stores in-frame clones only, minus some. The sample consists of approximately 440,000 clones, 88% of them appearing once. Sequencing was performed on peripheral blood. This TCR came from a woman between 45 and 65 years old with COVID-19, enrolled during active disease. J is TRBJ2-1 and V is TRBV7-9, with 7 positions matching TRBD1. The CDR3 nucleotides read TGTGCCAGCACCCCACCGACGGTAAGGGGGCCGAATGAGCAGTTCTTC. Translated: CASTPPTVRGPNEQFF.